This T cell receptor beta chain derives from a study of T cell clones after liver transplantation. Background on the study: A pre-transplant mixed lymphocyte reaction with TCRbeta sequencing defined graft-donor-reactive clones followed in post-transplant blood. Three of eight recipients were HCV-positive; others had non-autoimmune, non-viral indications.

This clone has a handful of counts. CD3+CD4+ and CD3+CD8+ cells were FACS-sorted from thawed unstimulated PBMCs. TCRdb keeps only in-frame clones here, not all; method: immunoSEQ multiplex PCR. The repertoire has over 50,000 clones, approximately 88% of them found once; the top ten carry around 8.5%. Germline V gene lookup returns CDR1 SGHDT and CDR2 YYEEEE. The CDR3 is 14 amino acids. Trimming removed 5 bases from V and 1 base from J, with 11 bases in between. The sample was CD4+ T cells from blood, taken before liver transplant. The chain links TRBV5-6 to TRBJ2-3; D remains ambiguous. This sequence originates from a human donor who received a liver transplant. DNA of the CDR3: TGTGCCAGCAGTTCATATGCTCGCACAGATACGCAGTATTTT. It translates to CASSSYARTDTQYF.